This T cell receptor (beta chain) derives from a study of regulatory T cells in long-lasting Graves disease (TCRdb year 2021). About the study as a whole: Patients with newly diagnosed Graves' disease had been on antithyroid drugs for under 3 months. Persistent Graves' disease patients were compared with newly diagnosed Graves' disease patients by peripheral blood TCR sequencing and RNA sequencing. A total of 35 or so samples were covered by TCR sequencing, comprising roughly 13 persistent and roughly 20 newly diagnosed Graves' disease patients. The study took place in China and was registered as a clinical trial.

Library prep was done by multiplex PCR. TCRdb records Illumina HiSeq 4000 as the sequencer. To build TCR beta libraries, CDR3 regions were amplified by Arm-PCR using iRepertoire HTBI primers. Gel purification was performed on PCR products prior to sequencing. The study's own analysis went as follows. A total of roughly 58 TRBV and some 15 TRBJ segments were identified across samples and were used for gene usage analysis of CDR3 amino acid clonotypes. COPE and FqMerger were used to merge the filtered high-quality paired reads into contigs. BLAST was used to align contigs to the IMGT TRBV, TRBD and TRBJ reference genes, and CDR3 was defined following IMGT. Any clonotype with a frequency above 0.1% was classified as a highly expanded clone. Repertoire diversity was measured by Shannon entropy, and V-J evenness by the Gini coefficient. A clonotype found in more than one individual was treated as public. TCRdb took the public reads, trimmed them with fastp at Q25, ran MiXCR for clone calling and kept in-frame beta chains. Identical CDR3 protein sequences are pooled into one entry, listed with their most common genes and DNA. What appears here as the V and J calls and clone size reflects TCRdb's work, not the paper's. Recorded for this sample are 530,000 or so distinct CDR3 sequences; 13% of them occurred a single time. The top ten hold about 9.1% of the sample.

About this clonotype itself: Its target antigen remains unknown. No base quality information exists; no much larger clone differs at one position.

What the work shows at the level of the full study, not this receptor alone: Peripheral blood alone was examined, since thyroid tissue, which constituted the primary lesion, could not be accessed. The authors noted that the small sample size was a limitation that may lower accuracy. TRBV28, TRBJ1-2 and TRBJ2-5 were preferentially used in persistent disease, while TRBV20-1 and TRBJ2-1 were favored in newly diagnosed disease. Sequencing and analysis were limited to the TCR beta chain. Lower TCR Shannon entropy and fewer highly expanded clones were observed in persistent Graves' disease patients than in newly diagnosed patients, which suggested clonal expansion. A larger number of public clonotypes was shared among persistent patients (2,741) than among newly diagnosed patients (approximately 930).

The germline V gene provides CDR1 MNHEY and CDR2 SVGEGT. From its cysteine to its phenylalanine, the CDR3 spans 12 amino acids. Of the read, only the CDR3 DNA is kept; its 36 bases are in frame from base 1. The junction carries 12 bases between V and J, which are trimmed by 6 bases and 7 bases respectively. The label giving this sample's time point can be read as: newly diagnosed GD, antithyroid drugs for less than 3 months. RNA was extracted from PBMCs in TRIzol for both TCR sequencing and RNA sequencing. The diagnosis of Graves' disease followed American Thyroid Association guidelines. Patients were recruited from an endocrinology department in Xi'an, China. From each patient, approximately 9.9 milliliters of peripheral blood was collected into an EDTA anticoagulant tube. PBMCs were isolated by Ficoll Paque Plus density gradient separation without further T cell sorting. An Agilent 2100 Bioanalyzer and agarose gel were used to check RNA quality, while a NanoDrop 2000 measured RNA concentration.

The sample was also reused in another study, on T cells in Graves' hyperthyroidism and ophthalmopathy. From the second report: A patient counted as having stable Graves' hyperthyroidism if no progression to ophthalmopathy occurred over 18 months of follow-up. Hyperthyroidism patients were newly diagnosed, had a disease duration of under 2 months, and were aged 18 to 65 years. Exclusion was applied to patients with uncontrolled infections, other autoimmune diseases, pregnancy or lactation. Clinical symptoms, serum thyroxine and TRAb, thyroid ultrasound, and orbital computed tomography formed the basis for the diagnoses. For the first round of RT-PCR on the TCR CDR3, the HTBI primer set was used together with the Qiagen OneStep RT-PCR kit. Most expanded thyroid clonotypes (frequency above 0.001) were also found in blood, which suggests that blood repertoires may mirror thyroid immune responses. Ophthalmopathy was separated from stable hyperthyroidism by a 13 V-J signature model, with just over 85% sensitivity and around 81% specificity obtained in cross-validation and 80%/75% obtained in testing. In validation, the model predicted progression to ophthalmopathy with over 60% sensitivity and 72% to 85% specificity, a median of 6.5 months before onset. To identify distinguishing TCR V-J signatures, a discovery cohort of some 99 patients was used, comprising 43 with Graves' ophthalmopathy and 57 with stable Graves' hyperthyroidism. Prospective prediction of ophthalmopathy was tested in an independent validation cohort consisting of some 20 hyperthyroidism patients and approximately 16 patients who later progressed to ophthalmopathy. The 100 discovery patients were randomly split 7:3 into training and test sets. Thyroid tissue and blood T-cell repertoires from about six Graves' hyperthyroidism patients were also compared in the study. After blood sampling, hyperthyroidism patients were treated with methimazole at a starting dose of 30 mg daily, and ophthalmopathy patients were treated with high-dose intravenous methylprednisolone. A second multiplex PCR round built the libraries, followed by size selection and purification. Libraries were sequenced paired-end with 100 bp reads on an Illumina HiSeq2000. SOAPnuke was used to process the raw data, throwing out any read that contained adapters or uncalled bases, had a mean Phred below 15, or lacked an exact constant-primer or identifier match. COPE v1.2.5 was used to merge the high-quality paired reads, and each unique nucleotide sequence was defined as a clonotype. MiTCR v1.1 was used to align clonotypes to the IMGT TRBV, TRBD and TRBJ reference segments. Only V-J combinations with frequency above 0.0001, covering roughly 99% of repertoires, were analysed. The TCS score was defined as the ratio of F50 (clonal expansion) to E x V (chaos), calculated using BLOSUM62-based TCRdist between CDR3 peptides within each V-J. Welch's t-statistics and random forest reduced fewer than 600 V-J features to around 14, which were used in a naive Bayes classifier (R e1071). No statistical method was used to set the sample size in advance, and investigators knew the group allocation. TCR Vbeta CDR3 sequencing of roughly 140 peripheral blood samples (approximately 44 ophthalmopathy, 75 hyperthyroidism and some 17 progressor patients) is reported in the paper.

The receptor comes from a young man with Graves disease. Donor details come from another sample of the same person, matched by shared clones. The receptor chain draws on TRBV6-2 or TRBV6-3 and TRBJ1-2; the D segment could be TRBD1, given 5 matching bases. The sample consisted of peripheral blood mononuclear cells (PBMCs), taken at new diagnosis, from a patient treated with antithyroid drugs. The DNA sequence is TGTGCCAGCAGCTCGGCGGGGGTTGGCTACACCTTC. It translates to CASSSAGVGYTF.